The rows below give T cell receptor beta chains drawn from one sample of a study of blood T cell repertoires in COVID-19. Using immunoSEQ multiplex PCR, the repertoire was profiled, and TCRdb retains in-frame clones only, with some absent. Seen here are approximately 270,000 clones, 70% to 90% observed once, and the top ten hold around 1.4%. The sample was peripheral blood. The receptors were sampled from a man older than 75 with acute or convalescent COVID-19. CDR3s include the opening cysteine and the closing phenylalanine or tryptophan. Fields, in order: V gene, J gene, D gene, CDR3 protein. D genes are given only for firm matches.

TRBV6-2/TRBV6-3,TRBJ1-5,.,CASSRPHRVNQPQHF
TRBV6-6,TRBJ2-7,TRBD1,CASRDRGQGVYEQYF
TRBV19,TRBJ2-1,.,CASSIGDAHYNEQFF
TRBV27,TRBJ2-7,TRBD2,CASSLDGRGNYEQYF
TRBV6-2/TRBV6-3,TRBJ2-7,TRBD2,CASSYDSGRNYEQYF
TRBV3-1/TRBV3-2,TRBJ2-1,.,CASSLINEQFF
TRBV18,TRBJ2-2,.,CASSLGGATNTGELFF
TRBV4-1,TRBJ1-5,.,CASSPHDRLHNQPQHF
TRBV6-6,TRBJ1-2,.,CASSPLDGYTF
TRBV27,TRBJ1-5,.,CASSLWSQSLQTQHF
TRBV6-5,TRBJ1-1,.,CASSYSTGANTEAFF
TRBV21-1,TRBJ2-5,.,CASSKILLAGAKETQYF
TRBV6-5,TRBJ1-6,.,CASDPGIISPLHF
TRBV2,TRBJ1-2,.,CASSEQEGNYGYTF
TRBV7-3,TRBJ2-6,.,CASSHEGSRANVLTF
TRBV6-1,TRBJ2-3,.,CASSEGQTVTDTQYF
TRBV18,TRBJ2-5,.,CASSPSAGQRGTQYF
TRBV19,TRBJ1-4,.,CASSSTRDRGEKLFF
TRBV5-8,TRBJ1-2,TRBD1,CASSLRTGRAPLYGYTF
TRBV9,TRBJ2-1,.,CASSAGAESYNEQFF
TRBV4-1,TRBJ2-1,TRBD2,CASSQDPSGSSYNEQFF
TRBV21-1,TRBJ2-5,.,CASSNSRRETQYF
TRBV18,TRBJ2-2,.,CASSKTGYTGELFF
TRBV28,TRBJ1-1,TRBD1,CASRDRGEVTEAFF
TRBV14,TRBJ2-1,.,CASSPGDSSYNEQFF
TRBV6-2/TRBV6-3,TRBJ2-7,TRBD1,CASSTRQGGTYEQYF
TRBV11-2,TRBJ2-3,.,CASSLVGTAGRDTQYF
TRBV10-1,TRBJ1-1,.,CASSAGVTEAFF
TRBV5-6,TRBJ2-1,TRBD1,CASSPGTANEQFF
TRBV27,TRBJ1-1,.,CASSSGVTEAFF
TRBV24-1,TRBJ1-2,.,CATSNNRLDGYTF
TRBV19,TRBJ1-2,TRBD1,CASSTGQGNYGYTF
TRBV7-9,TRBJ2-7,TRBD1,CASSQGQGEQYF
TRBV9,TRBJ2-1,.,CASSVDRYNEQFF
TRBV18,TRBJ1-6,TRBD1,CASSRGDRALNSPLHF
TRBV5-6,TRBJ2-1,TRBD2,CASSPIAGDYNEQFF
TRBV7-3,TRBJ2-3,TRBD1,CASSLTGDPSTDTQYF
TRBV14,TRBJ2-5,TRBD1,CASSPLTGGIQETQYF
TRBV3-1/TRBV3-2,TRBJ1-2,TRBD1,CASSRSGTAFNYGYTF
TRBV6-2/TRBV6-3,TRBJ1-2,.,CASSDPGVGGYTF
TRBV2,TRBJ2-3,TRBD1,CASSRPDRVWRELTDTQYF
TRBV5-6,TRBJ2-5,TRBD1,CASSFRTGSDETQYF
TRBV19,TRBJ2-7,TRBD2,CASSRGGSSYEQYF
TRBV19,TRBJ2-7,.,CASSIQGGYEQYF
TRBV29-1,TRBJ2-1,TRBD2,CSVEVAGGMNEQFF
TRBV24-1,TRBJ2-1,TRBD2,CATSDPGGVRNEQFF
TRBV5-6,TRBJ2-7,.,CASSPLGAGSYEQYF
TRBV5-5,TRBJ2-2,.,CASSFALAGTGELFF
TRBV5-4,TRBJ2-3,TRBD2,CASSLRRTSGGASTDTQYF
TRBV2,TRBJ2-2,.,CASRSTGAGELFF
TRBV19,TRBJ2-3,TRBD2,CASSMTSGRDTQYF
TRBV14,TRBJ2-3,TRBD2,CASSQGAGEPAPFLATQYF
TRBV5-1,TRBJ2-5,TRBD2,CASSWGAAGGAETQYF